One and the same sample provided the 7 T cell receptor beta chains below, sequenced in a study of cytomegalovirus exposure and HLA in healthy donors. PCR involved 60 Vbeta and 13 Jbeta primers. The assay was immunoSEQ multiplex PCR, and TCRdb's table has in-frame clones only and misses some. Of over 90,000 clones listed, around 60% were seen once; the top ten hold 3.2%. The sequenced sample was PBMCs. These receptors were obtained from a man in his fifties or sixties in good health and CMV-seronegative.

V gene TRBV19 combines with J gene TRBJ2-7; 8 nucleotides agree with TRBD1. V gave up 7 bases and J gave up 5 bases; unmatched junction bases: 7. Germline CDR1 LNHDA, CDR2 SQIVND (reference sequence). The CDR3 extends over 13 amino acids. This CDR3 reads CASTGQGRHEQYF. The CDR3 nucleotides are TGTGCCAGTACCGGACAGGGACGACACGAGCAGTACTTC.

V usage is TRBV7-2 and J usage is TRBJ1-5; TRBD1 might be the D (5 bases). The ends were cut back, 6 bases at V and 6 bases at J, with 18 bases in the middle. From germline, CDR1 is SGHTA and CDR2 FQGNSA. The CDR3 extends over 15 amino acids. The CDR3 here is CASSSSTGVRQPQHF. DNA for the CDR3: TGTGCCAGCAGTTCGTCAACGGGGGTGCGTCAGCCCCAGCATTTT.

This clone has just a few counts. This chain links TRBV5-1 with TRBJ2-3; 8 positions match TRBD1. Germline-derived CDR1 and CDR2 are SGHRS and YFSETQ. With V trimmed by 0 bases and J by 6 bases, 6 bases remained unmatched. The CDR3 length is 15 residues. The CDR3 loop reads CASSLATGVGDTQYF. CDR3 in DNA: TGCGCCAGCAGCTTGGCGACAGGGGTAGGGGATACGCAGTATTTT.

This sequence joins TRBV5-1 and TRBJ1-6; weak D call: TRBD1 (5 bases). Germline V CDR1 and CDR2: SGHRS, YFSETQ. This CDR3 comprises 12 residues. V shed 0 bases and J shed 10 bases, with 5 bases lying between them. CDR3 DNA sequence: TGCGCCAGCAGCTTGGACAGGTCACCCCTCCACTTT. Its translation: CASSLDRSPLHF.

This chain links TRBV9 with TRBJ1-4; D not certain. This CDR3 spans 13 amino acids. Germline CDR1 is SGDLS and CDR2 is YYNGEE. Between the trimmed V and J ends, which lost 4 bases and 6 bases, there was a span of 10 bases. CDR3 loop: CASSPFLDEKLFF. The CDR3 coding sequence is TGTGCCAGCAGCCCGTTCCTAGATGAAAAACTGTTTTTT.

This sequence joins TRBV6-5 and TRBJ1-1; D gene unclear. This CDR3 region has 15 residues. Germline V gene sequence: CDR1 MNHEY, CDR2 SVGAGI. V was clipped by 6 bases and J by 3 bases, with 17 bases between them. CDR3 sequence reads: CASRPMTQADTEAFF. CDR3 sequence (DNA): TGTGCCAGCAGACCTATGACACAAGCGGACACTGAAGCTTTCTTT.

The chain has TRBV2 and TRBJ1-5; D might be TRBD1 (5 bases). Between the trimmed V and J ends, which lost 7 bases and 9 bases, there was a span of 19 bases. CDR1 and CDR2 from the germline V gene are SNHLY and FYNNEI. CDR3 size: 14 residues. The chain's CDR3 is CASTQGLDRGPQHF. CDR3 coding DNA: TGTGCCAGCACCCAGGGACTCGACCGTGGGCCCCAGCATTTT.